This T cell receptor beta chain was captured in a study of identical twins. Each CDR3 protein gets one entry after TCRdb re-called the 5' RACE reads with MiXCR. The sample yields fewer than 900,000 distinct CDR3 sequences, roughly 20% seen once. This sample also appeared in a second study, on T cells expressing NK-cell markers. From that second work: Seven HCMV-seropositive donors and one seronegative donor made up the eight sequenced donors. Restriction of sorting to alpha-beta TCR T cells was accomplished in several experiments using an anti-gamma-delta TCR antibody. Of the CD8+ T cell pool in several donors, roughly 1.0-8% was accounted for by dominant NKG2C+ clonotypes.

This receptor was obtained from a woman between 18 and 30 years old in good health. Source material: PBMCs.

CDR3 region: CASRTGGANVLTF. CDR3 in DNA: TGTGCCAGCAGGACGGGTGGGGCCAACGTCCTGACTTTC. This rearrangement joins TRBV5-6 to TRBJ2-6; D gene unclear. CDR1 is SGHDT and CDR2 is YYEEEE in the germline V gene. The CDR3 sequence is 13 residues long. The V end was cut by 5 bases, the J end by 3 bases, with 6 bases between.